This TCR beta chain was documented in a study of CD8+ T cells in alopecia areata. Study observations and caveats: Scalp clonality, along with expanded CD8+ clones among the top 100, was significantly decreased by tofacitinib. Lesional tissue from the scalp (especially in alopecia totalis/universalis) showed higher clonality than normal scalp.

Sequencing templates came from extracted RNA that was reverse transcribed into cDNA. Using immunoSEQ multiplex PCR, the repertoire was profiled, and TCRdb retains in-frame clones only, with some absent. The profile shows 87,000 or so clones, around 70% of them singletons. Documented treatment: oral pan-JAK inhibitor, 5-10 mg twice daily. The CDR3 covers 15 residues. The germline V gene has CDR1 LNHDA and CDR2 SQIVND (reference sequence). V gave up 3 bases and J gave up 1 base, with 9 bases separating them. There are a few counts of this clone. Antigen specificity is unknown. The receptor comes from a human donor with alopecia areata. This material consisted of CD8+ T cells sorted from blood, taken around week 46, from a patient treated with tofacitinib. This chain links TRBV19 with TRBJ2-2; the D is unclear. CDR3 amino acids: CASSISRGNTGELFF. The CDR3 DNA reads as TGTGCCAGTAGTATCTCCCGCGGGAACACCGGGGAGCTGTTTTTT.